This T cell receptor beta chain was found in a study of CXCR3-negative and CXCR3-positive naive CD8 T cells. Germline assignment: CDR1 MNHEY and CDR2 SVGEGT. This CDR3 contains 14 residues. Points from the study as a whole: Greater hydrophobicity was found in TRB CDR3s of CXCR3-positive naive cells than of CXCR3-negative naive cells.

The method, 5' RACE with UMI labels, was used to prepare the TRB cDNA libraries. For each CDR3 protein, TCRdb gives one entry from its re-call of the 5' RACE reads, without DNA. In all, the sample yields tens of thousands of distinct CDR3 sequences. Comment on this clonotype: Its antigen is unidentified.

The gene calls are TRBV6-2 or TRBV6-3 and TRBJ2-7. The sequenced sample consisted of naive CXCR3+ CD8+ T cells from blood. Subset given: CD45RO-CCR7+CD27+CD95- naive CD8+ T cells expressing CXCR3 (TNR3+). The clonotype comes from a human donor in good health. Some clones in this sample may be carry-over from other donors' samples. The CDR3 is CASSTRLDGYEQYF.